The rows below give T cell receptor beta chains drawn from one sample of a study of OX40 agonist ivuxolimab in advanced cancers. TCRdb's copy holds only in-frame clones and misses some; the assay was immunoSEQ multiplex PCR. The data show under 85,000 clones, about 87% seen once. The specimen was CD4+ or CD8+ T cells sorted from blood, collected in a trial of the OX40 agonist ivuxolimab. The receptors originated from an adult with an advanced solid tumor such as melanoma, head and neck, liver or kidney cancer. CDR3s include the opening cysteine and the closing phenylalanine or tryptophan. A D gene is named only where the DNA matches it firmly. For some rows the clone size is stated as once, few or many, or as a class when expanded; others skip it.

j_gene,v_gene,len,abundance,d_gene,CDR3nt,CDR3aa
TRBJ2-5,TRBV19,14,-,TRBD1,TGTGCCAGCAGGGGACAGGTCGGCCAAGAGACCCAGTACTTC,CASRGQVGQETQYF
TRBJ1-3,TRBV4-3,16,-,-,TGCGCCAGCAGCCAAGCTGAGAGGGAGGGGTGGAACACCATATATTTT,CASSQAEREGWNTIYF
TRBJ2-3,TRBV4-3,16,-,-,TGCGCCAGCAGCCAAGAGTCCGGGTGGGGCACAGATACGCAGTATTTT,CASSQESGWGTDTQYF
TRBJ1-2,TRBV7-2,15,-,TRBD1,TGTGCCAGCAGCTCAGGACAGGGGGCGAGGTATGGCTACACCTTC,CASSSGQGARYGYTF
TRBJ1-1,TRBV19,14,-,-,TGTGCCAGTAGTTTCCGGGGGTCGGGAGCTGAAGCTTTCTTT,CASSFRGSGAEAFF
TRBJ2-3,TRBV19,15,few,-,TGTGCCAGTAGTATGGGCAGGGTTGGCACAGATACGCAGTATTTT,CASSMGRVGTDTQYF
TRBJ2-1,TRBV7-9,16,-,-,TGTGCCAGCAGCTTATTAGTAGCGCAGGGCCGCAATGAGCAGTTCTTC,CASSLLVAQGRNEQFF
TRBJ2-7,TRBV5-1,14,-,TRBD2,TGCGCCAGCAGCTTAGCGGGGGGTGTTTACGAGCAGTACTTC,CASSLAGGVYEQYF
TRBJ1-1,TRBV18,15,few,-,TGTGCCAGCTCACCACCGAGGGGTACGAACACTGAAGCTTTCTTT,CASSPPRGTNTEAFF
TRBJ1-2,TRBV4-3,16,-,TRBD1,TGCGCCAGCAGCCAAGAGGAGACAGGGGGAGGCTATGGCTACACCTTC,CASSQEETGGGYGYTF
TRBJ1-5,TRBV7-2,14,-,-,TGTGCCAGCAGCCTACAGCTTAGCAATCAGCCCCAGCATTTT,CASSLQLSNQPQHF
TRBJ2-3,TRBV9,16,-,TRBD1,TGTGCCAGCAGCGTAGTAGGACAGGGGACCACAGATACGCAGTATTTT,CASSVVGQGTTDTQYF
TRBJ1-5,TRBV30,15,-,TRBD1,TGTGCCTGGAGAGCACAGGGGGGGATAAATCAGCCCCAGCATTTT,CAWRAQGGINQPQHF
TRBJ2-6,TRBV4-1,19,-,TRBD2,TGCGCCAGCAGCCAAGAAAAAGCGGGGGGGCCATCTGGGGCCAACGTCCTGACTTTC,CASSQEKAGGPSGANVLTF
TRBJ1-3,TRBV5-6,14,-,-,TGTGCCAGCAGCGGGCGGGGGTCTGGAAACACCATATATTTT,CASSGRGSGNTIYF
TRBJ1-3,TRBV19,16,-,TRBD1,TGTGCCAGCACCCCGGACAGGACGTTCTCTGGAAACACCATATATTTT,CASTPDRTFSGNTIYF
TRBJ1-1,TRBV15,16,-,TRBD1,TGTGCCACCAGCAGAGGACAGGGGGTGCGGGACACTGAAGCTTTCTTT,CATSRGQGVRDTEAFF
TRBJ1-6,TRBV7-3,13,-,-,TGTGCCAGCAGCCAAACGCCGGATTCACCCCTCCACTTT,CASSQTPDSPLHF
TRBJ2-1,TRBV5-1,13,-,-,TGCGCCAGCAGGTCGGGTGCACAACGTGAGCAGTTCTTC,CASRSGAQREQFF
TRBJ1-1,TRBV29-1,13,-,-,TGCAGCGTTGACGCCGATACGAACACTGAAGCTTTCTTT,CSVDADTNTEAFF
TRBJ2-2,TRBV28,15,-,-,TGTGCCAGCAGTTTAACAGCCCCGAACACCGGGGAGCTGTTTTTT,CASSLTAPNTGELFF
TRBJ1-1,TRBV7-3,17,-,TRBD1,TGTGCCAGCAGCCCTACAGGGGGAGGAAACATGAACACTGAAGCTTTCTTT,CASSPTGGGNMNTEAFF
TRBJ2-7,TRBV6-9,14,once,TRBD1,TGTGCCAGCACCGTCCGGGACAGCAGTTACGAGCAGTACTTC,CASTVRDSSYEQYF
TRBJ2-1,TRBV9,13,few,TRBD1,TGTGCCAGCAGCCGGACAGGGGCGAATGAGCAGTTCTTC,CASSRTGANEQFF
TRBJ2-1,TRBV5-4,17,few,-,TGTGCCAGCAGCTTCGTAGAAGTACGAGTGAGGGCCAATGAGCAGTTCTTC,CASSFVEVRVRANEQFF
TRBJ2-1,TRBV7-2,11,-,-,TGTGCCAGCAGCTTAGACAATGAGCAGTTCTTC,CASSLDNEQFF
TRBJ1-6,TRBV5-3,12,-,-,TGTGCCAGAAGCCTTGAAAATTCACCCCTCCACTTT,CARSLENSPLHF
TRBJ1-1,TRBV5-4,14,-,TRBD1,TGTGCCAGCAGCCCGGCAACGACAGGGGCTGAAGCTTTCTTT,CASSPATTGAEAFF
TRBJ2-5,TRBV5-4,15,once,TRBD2,TGTGCCAGCAGCTTGTCCAGCGGGGTCCAAGAGACCCAGTACTTC,CASSLSSGVQETQYF
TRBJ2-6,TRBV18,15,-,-,TGTGCCAGCTCAACCTCGAGGGGTGGGGCCAACGTCCTGACTTTC,CASSTSRGGANVLTF
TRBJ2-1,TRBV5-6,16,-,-,TGTGCCAGCAGCTTGGAGCAGGGTAATCCCTACAATGAGCAGTTCTTC,CASSLEQGNPYNEQFF
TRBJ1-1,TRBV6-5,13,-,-,TGTGCCAGCAGTTATGGGCGGGGAACTGAAGCTTTCTTT,CASSYGRGTEAFF
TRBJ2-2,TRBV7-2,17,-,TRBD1,TGTGCCAGCAGCTTATCCCGGGACAGGGTGAGGACCGGGGAGCTGTTTTTT,CASSLSRDRVRTGELFF
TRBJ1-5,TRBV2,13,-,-,TGTGCCAGCTCAGGGCGTAGCAATCAGCCCCAGCATTTT,CASSGRSNQPQHF
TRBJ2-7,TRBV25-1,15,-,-,TGTGCCAGCAGTGATGGGGCAGATACCTCATACGAGCAGTACTTC,CASSDGADTSYEQYF
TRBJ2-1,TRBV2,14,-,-,TGTGCCAGCAGTGAGTCCGGGGCCTACAATGAGCAGTTCTTC,CASSESGAYNEQFF
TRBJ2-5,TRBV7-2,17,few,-,TGTGCCAGCAGCTCAGGAGGGGGAGGGGGCCTCGGGGAGACCCAGTACTTC,CASSSGGGGGLGETQYF
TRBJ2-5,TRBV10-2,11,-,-,TGCGCCAGCAGTGAGCGGGAGACCCAGTACTTC,CASSERETQYF
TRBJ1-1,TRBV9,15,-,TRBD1,TGTGCCAGCAGCCGACGACAGGGAAGGGGGACTGAAGCTTTCTTT,CASSRRQGRGTEAFF
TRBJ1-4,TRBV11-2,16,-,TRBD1,TGTGCCAGCAGCTACGGACAGGGTGCAACTAATGAAAAACTGTTTTTT,CASSYGQGATNEKLFF
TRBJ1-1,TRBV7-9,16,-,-,TGTGCCAGCAGCCCCACGGGGCGTGTAGTTGGCACTGAAGCTTTCTTT,CASSPTGRVVGTEAFF
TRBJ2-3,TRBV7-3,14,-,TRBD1,TGTGCCAGCAGCATGGGACAGAGCACAGATACGCAGTATTTT,CASSMGQSTDTQYF
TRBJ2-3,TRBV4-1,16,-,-,TGCGCCAGCAGCCAAGACCCGGTACTACGACGAGATACGCAGTATTTT,CASSQDPVLRRDTQYF
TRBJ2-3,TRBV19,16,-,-,TGTGCCAGTAGTATACAAGGAGGGTCCTTCACAGATACGCAGTATTTT,CASSIQGGSFTDTQYF
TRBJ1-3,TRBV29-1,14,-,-,TGCAGCGTTGACAGGGCTGACTCTGGAAACACCATATATTTT,CSVDRADSGNTIYF
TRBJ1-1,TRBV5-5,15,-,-,TGTGCCAGCAGCGTTACAGACCCATCCGCGGGAAGAGCTTTCTTT,CASSVTDPSAGRAFF
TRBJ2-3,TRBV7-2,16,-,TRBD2,TGTGCCAGCAGCTTATATAGCGGGGGGGCCACAGATACGCAGTATTTT,CASSLYSGGATDTQYF
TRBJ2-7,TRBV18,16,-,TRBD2,TGTGCCAGCTCACCACAGGGACTAGCCAGCTCCTACGAGCAGTACTTC,CASSPQGLASSYEQYF
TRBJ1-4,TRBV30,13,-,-,TGTGCCTGGACGGGGGTGGCTAATGAAAAACTGTTTTTT,CAWTGVANEKLFF
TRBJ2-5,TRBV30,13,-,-,TGTGCCTGGAGTCTACTAGTTCGAGAGACCCAGTACTTC,CAWSLLVRETQYF
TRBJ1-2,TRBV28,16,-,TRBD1,TGTGCCAGCAGTTTGACAGGGTCGGGGGGTTTCTATGGCTACACCTTC,CASSLTGSGGFYGYTF
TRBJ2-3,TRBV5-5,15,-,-,TGTGCCAGCAGCTTGGTGGGACTCCTCACAGATACGCAGTATTTT,CASSLVGLLTDTQYF
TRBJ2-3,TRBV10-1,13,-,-,TGCGCCAGCAGTGAGGGTGGCACAGATACGCAGTATTTT,CASSEGGTDTQYF